Following are 9 T cell receptor beta chains from one sample sequenced in a study of shared clonotypes between healthy human individuals. Sequenced by immunoSEQ multiplex PCR; TCRdb stores in-frame clones only, minus some. The data hold 500,000 or so clones, with approximately 94% observed a single time. The sequencing input was naive CD4+ T cells sorted from blood. As for subset: CD45RA+ positively selected. These TCRs come from a woman aged 25 to 39 in good health.

Remarks on this clone: Other DNA sequences in the same sample also yield this CDR3. V is TRBV7-9 and J is TRBJ1-5; D possibly corresponds to TRBD1 (5 bases). From germline, CDR1 is SEHNR and CDR2 FQNEAQ (reference sequence). This CDR3 has 12 amino acids. Trimming stripped 6 bases from V and 4 bases from J, with 7 bases between. CDR3 nucleotides: TGTGCCAGCAGTCGGGGGAATCAGCCCCAGCATTTT. It encodes CASSRGNQPQHF.

The chain recombines TRBV5-1 with TRBJ1-4; possible D gene TRBD1, 6 bases. This CDR3 spans 15 amino acids. Trimming took off 4 bases at V and 8 bases at J, with 18 bases between the two ends. Germline CDR1 and CDR2: SGHRS and YFSETQ. CDR3 sequence reads: CASSLDRPSLEKLFF. CDR3 coding DNA: TGCGCCAGCAGCCTCGACAGGCCTAGCCTCGAAAAACTGTTTTTT.

This chain joins TRBV19 and TRBJ2-4, with TRBD2 matching 12 bases. CDR3 length equals 20 residues. In germline, CDR1 is LNHDA, CDR2 SQIVND (reference sequence). After removal of 1 base from V and 1 base from J, the junction contained 11 bases not matched to a gene. The CDR3 DNA follows: TGTGCCAGTAGTATAGGTCCTAGCGGGAGGGGAGGGGCGGCCAAAAACATTCAGTACTTC. Its protein is CASSIGPSGRGGAAKNIQYF.

The chain couples TRBV5-8 to TRBJ1-4, with no clear D. The V gene lost 0 bases and the J gene lost 2 bases, with 17 bases spanning the gap. CDR1 SGHTS and CDR2 YDEGEE come from the germline V gene. The CDR3 runs to 18 residues. The CDR3, as DNA: TGTGCCAGCAGCTTGGCCGTTGAGACTAGGTCGACTAATGAAAAACTGTTTTTT. This codes for CASSLAVETRSTNEKLFF.

The V and J genes are TRBV5-1 and TRBJ2-7; perhaps TRBD1 as D (6 bases). Germline loops: CDR1 SGHRS, CDR2 YFSETQ. This CDR3 has 14 amino acids. V was cut by 3 bases and J by 6 bases, with 16 bases left in between. The DNA for the CDR3 is TGCGCCAGCAGCTCCTACAAGGGGGTAAGCGAGCAGTACTTC. Its translation: CASSSYKGVSEQYF.

This sequence joins TRBV2 and TRBJ1-2, with a weak D call TRBD1 (6 bases). CDR3 length: 15 residues. V lost 6 bases to trimming and J lost 1 base, with 15 bases between them. Germline values: CDR1 SNHLY, CDR2 FYNNEI. Written as DNA, the CDR3 is TGTGCCAGCAGGCTCCGGGACACTTTTAACTATGGCTACACCTTC. Protein: CASRLRDTFNYGYTF.

This chain connects TRBV7-6 to TRBJ2-2, with TRBD2 matching 13 bases. The V gene's germline CDR1 is SGHVS and CDR2 FNYEAQ. Trimming cost V 4 bases and J 4 bases; bases outside gene matches: 9. The CDR3 loop spans 18 amino acids. CDR3 DNA sequence: TGTGCCAGCAGCTCCGGGACTAGCGGGATATCGAGCACCGGGGAGCTGTTTTTT. Amino acid sequence: CASSSGTSGISSTGELFF.

The V and J genes are TRBV6-1 and TRBJ1-2; D is undetermined. The germline V gene encodes CDR1 MNHNS and CDR2 SASEGT. The ends were cut back, 7 bases at V and 0 bases at J, with 12 bases in the middle. The CDR3 is made up of 14 amino acids. CDR3 nucleotide sequence: TGTGCCAGCACATCCGGGTTAGCTAACTATGGCTACACCTTC. Protein: CASTSGLANYGYTF.

The chain has TRBV6-5 and TRBJ2-1; 13 nucleotides match TRBD2. V lost 7 bases and J lost 4; bases outside the gene matches: 4. CDR3 size: 15 residues. Germline CDR1 reads MNHEY; CDR2 reads SVGAGI. The CDR3 spells CASKGTSGNYNEQFF. As DNA, the CDR3 is TGTGCCAGCAAGGGGACTAGCGGGAATTACAATGAGCAGTTCTTC.